A selection of T cell receptor beta chains follows, all from one sample in a study of identical twins. Using its own MiXCR run on the 5' RACE reads, TCRdb lists one record per CDR3 protein. The sample has about 100,000 distinct CDR3 sequences; under 7% are singletons. The material sequenced was memory T cells sorted from blood. The receptors originated from a woman between 50 and 59 years old in good health. Both conserved end residues are part of each CDR3. A D gene is named only where the DNA matches it firmly. Some rows have no size entry. The others give once, few or many, or a class for an expanded clone.

abundance: many; v_gene: TRBV12-3/TRBV12-4; j_gene: TRBJ1-1; d_gene: NA; CDR3nt: TGTGCCAGCAGTTTAATGACGAACACTGAAGCTTTCTTT; CDR3aa: CASSLMTNTEAFF
abundance: many; v_gene: TRBV12-3/TRBV12-4; j_gene: TRBJ2-1; d_gene: NA; CDR3nt: TGTGCCAGCAGTCGGGACTCCGCGGTTGGTGAGCAGTTCTTC; CDR3aa: CASSRDSAVGEQFF
abundance: many; v_gene: TRBV12-3/TRBV12-4; j_gene: TRBJ2-5; d_gene: NA; CDR3nt: TGTGCCAGCAGTTTAGGTGCCCCTGGGGCGACCCAGTACTTC; CDR3aa: CASSLGAPGATQYF
abundance: many; v_gene: TRBV5-1; j_gene: TRBJ2-5; d_gene: TRBD2; CDR3nt: TGCGCCAGCAGGACAGGGACTAGCGGGAGTCGCGAGACCCAGTACTTC; CDR3aa: CASRTGTSGSRETQYF
abundance: many; v_gene: TRBV5-1; j_gene: TRBJ2-1; d_gene: TRBD2; CDR3nt: TGCGCCAGCAGCATGGGACTAGCGATTTACAATGAGCAGTTCTTC; CDR3aa: CASSMGLAIYNEQFF
abundance: few; v_gene: TRBV4-1; j_gene: TRBJ2-7; d_gene: TRBD1; CDR3nt: TGCGCCAGCAGCCGGTGGGGGACAGGGGTCGCCCACGAGCAGTACTTC; CDR3aa: CASSRWGTGVAHEQYF
abundance: many; v_gene: TRBV19; j_gene: TRBJ2-5; d_gene: NA; CDR3nt: TGTGCCAGTAATGAAAGGGGTCCCTTACGGGACCAGTACTTC; CDR3aa: CASNERGPLRDQYF
abundance: many; v_gene: TRBV20-1; j_gene: TRBJ1-2; d_gene: NA; CDR3nt: TGCAGTGCTAGAGATCTCCGCGGGGTGGGGGATAACTATGGCTACACCTTC; CDR3aa: CSARDLRGVGDNYGYTF
abundance: many; v_gene: TRBV18; j_gene: TRBJ2-2; d_gene: NA; CDR3nt: TGTGCCAGCTCACCCCCTTCCGTATCTCGTAGTCGCGGGGACACCGGGGAGCTGTTTTTT; CDR3aa: CASSPPSVSRSRGDTGELFF
abundance: many; v_gene: TRBV20-1; j_gene: TRBJ2-7; d_gene: NA; CDR3nt: TGCAGTGCGGTACGGGAAACCTCCTACGAGCAGTACTTC; CDR3aa: CSAVRETSYEQYF
abundance: many; v_gene: TRBV7-9; j_gene: TRBJ2-3; d_gene: TRBD2; CDR3nt: TGTGCCAGCAGCTTAGCGCGCCCGGCTAGCGGGCGCACAGATACGCAGTATTTT; CDR3aa: CASSLARPASGRTDTQYF
abundance: many; v_gene: TRBV5-1; j_gene: TRBJ2-1; d_gene: NA; CDR3nt: TGCGCCAGCAGCTTGCTAACGTCGAATGAGCAGTTCTTC; CDR3aa: CASSLLTSNEQFF
abundance: many; v_gene: TRBV7-8; j_gene: TRBJ2-7; d_gene: NA; CDR3nt: TGTGCCAGCAGCTTAGCTGCGTCAACCTACGAGCAGTACTTC; CDR3aa: CASSLAASTYEQYF
abundance: many; v_gene: TRBV4-1; j_gene: TRBJ1-1; d_gene: NA; CDR3nt: TGCGCCAGCCGGAAGGGGGGGGACACTGAAGCTTTCTTT; CDR3aa: CASRKGGDTEAFF
abundance: many; v_gene: TRBV14; j_gene: TRBJ2-1; d_gene: TRBD2; CDR3nt: TGTGCCAGCAGCCAAAGGCTAGGACTAGCGGGAGGGAGCTCCTACAATGAGCAGTTCTTC; CDR3aa: CASSQRLGLAGGSSYNEQFF
abundance: many; v_gene: TRBV20-1; j_gene: TRBJ2-1; d_gene: TRBD2; CDR3nt: TGCAGTGCTTTGTCGGGAGGGTCCAATGAGCAGTTCTTC; CDR3aa: CSALSGGSNEQFF
abundance: NA; v_gene: TRBV7-9; j_gene: TRBJ2-7; d_gene: NA; CDR3nt: TGTGCCAGCAGCCCTACAGGGCCCTCCTACGAGCAGTACTTC; CDR3aa: CASSPTGPSYEQYF
abundance: few; v_gene: TRBV18; j_gene: TRBJ2-2; d_gene: NA; CDR3nt: TGTGCCAGCCAAAAGGAACCCACCGGGGAGCTGTTTTTT; CDR3aa: CASQKEPTGELFF
abundance: NA; v_gene: TRBV20-1; j_gene: TRBJ2-3; d_gene: TRBD2; CDR3nt: TGCAGTGCCAGCGGGAGACCCTCAAATACAGATACGCAGTATTTT; CDR3aa: CSASGRPSNTDTQYF
abundance: NA; v_gene: TRBV18; j_gene: TRBJ2-4; d_gene: NA; CDR3nt: TGTGCCAGCTCACCGCTTGGGGACCCCAAAAACATTCAGTACTTC; CDR3aa: CASSPLGDPKNIQYF
abundance: many; v_gene: TRBV18; j_gene: TRBJ1-6; d_gene: NA; CDR3nt: TGTGCCAGCTCACGAAGTTCCGGGACAAAGGCTGCTTCACCCCTCCACTTT; CDR3aa: CASSRSSGTKAASPLHF
abundance: NA; v_gene: TRBV15; j_gene: TRBJ2-5; d_gene: NA; CDR3nt: TGTGCCACCAGCAGAGCTCCAGGGAAGGAGACCCAGTACTTC; CDR3aa: CATSRAPGKETQYF
abundance: NA; v_gene: TRBV12-3/TRBV12-4; j_gene: TRBJ2-7; d_gene: TRBD1; CDR3nt: TGTGCCAGCAGTTTAGGACAGGGAAATTACGAGCAGTACTTC; CDR3aa: CASSLGQGNYEQYF
abundance: many; v_gene: TRBV20-1; j_gene: TRBJ1-2; d_gene: TRBD1; CDR3nt: TGCAGTGCCACGACAGGGGTTCGTTATGGCTACACCTTC; CDR3aa: CSATTGVRYGYTF
abundance: many; v_gene: TRBV20-1; j_gene: TRBJ2-7; d_gene: TRBD2; CDR3nt: TGCAGTGCTTTAGCGGGCCCCTACGAGCAGTACTTC; CDR3aa: CSALAGPYEQYF
abundance: many; v_gene: TRBV24-1; j_gene: TRBJ1-5; d_gene: TRBD1; CDR3nt: TGTGCCACCAGTGAGTCCGGGACAGCTTTGTATAGCAATCAGCCCCAGCATTTT; CDR3aa: CATSESGTALYSNQPQHF
abundance: many; v_gene: TRBV24-1; j_gene: TRBJ2-3; d_gene: NA; CDR3nt: TGTGCCACCAGTGATCGCAGAAGGGATACGCAGTATTTT; CDR3aa: CATSDRRRDTQYF
abundance: few; v_gene: TRBV5-1; j_gene: TRBJ2-5; d_gene: NA; CDR3nt: TGCGCCAGCAGCTTGGAAGGGGCGGCTGTGATGACCCAGTACTTC; CDR3aa: CASSLEGAAVMTQYF
abundance: many; v_gene: TRBV29-1; j_gene: TRBJ1-2; d_gene: NA; CDR3nt: TGCAGCGTGAACTATGGCTACACCTTC; CDR3aa: CSVNYGYTF
abundance: NA; v_gene: TRBV6-1; j_gene: TRBJ2-6; d_gene: NA; CDR3nt: TGTGCCGGAGGTGGGGATTTTTCGGGAACTGGGGCCAACGTCCTGACTTTC; CDR3aa: CAGGGDFSGTGANVLTF
abundance: many; v_gene: TRBV20-1; j_gene: TRBJ1-2; d_gene: NA; CDR3nt: TGCAGTGCTCCAGTCCCGGGGGGGAGAGATGGCTACACCTTC; CDR3aa: CSAPVPGGRDGYTF
abundance: many; v_gene: TRBV12-3/TRBV12-4; j_gene: TRBJ2-3; d_gene: TRBD2; CDR3nt: TGTGCCAGCAGTCGTTTTAGCGGGGGGGCCACAGATACGCAGTATTTT; CDR3aa: CASSRFSGGATDTQYF
abundance: few; v_gene: TRBV6-1; j_gene: TRBJ2-7; d_gene: NA; CDR3nt: TGTGCCAGCCGTTGGGGGTTGAGCTACGAGCAGTACTTC; CDR3aa: CASRWGLSYEQYF
abundance: many; v_gene: TRBV29-1; j_gene: TRBJ2-7; d_gene: NA; CDR3nt: TGCAGCGTTGTTGAATACGAGCAGTACTTC; CDR3aa: CSVVEYEQYF
abundance: many; v_gene: TRBV20-1; j_gene: TRBJ2-5; d_gene: TRBD1; CDR3nt: TGCAGTGCTTATCCCCCGACCGGGACAGCGGCAGAGACCCAGTACTTC; CDR3aa: CSAYPPTGTAAETQYF
abundance: NA; v_gene: TRBV9; j_gene: TRBJ2-5; d_gene: NA; CDR3nt: TGTGCCAGCAGCGTGAGGGGGGGCGGAGAAGGGCAGACCCAGTACTTC; CDR3aa: CASSVRGGGEGQTQYF
abundance: many; v_gene: TRBV5-6; j_gene: TRBJ2-3; d_gene: TRBD1; CDR3nt: TGTGCCAGCAGCAGAGGACAGGGTACCACAGATACGCAGTATTTT; CDR3aa: CASSRGQGTTDTQYF
abundance: NA; v_gene: TRBV7-2; j_gene: TRBJ2-3; d_gene: TRBD2; CDR3nt: TGTGCCAGCAGCGACCGGACTAGCGGCATTAAGTTAGGGGATACGCAGTATTTT; CDR3aa: CASSDRTSGIKLGDTQYF
abundance: few; v_gene: TRBV19; j_gene: TRBJ2-6; d_gene: NA; CDR3nt: TGTGCCAGTACCGTATCACCAGGGGCGGTCTCTGGGGCCAACGTCCTGACTTTC; CDR3aa: CASTVSPGAVSGANVLTF
abundance: many; v_gene: TRBV20-1; j_gene: TRBJ2-3; d_gene: TRBD2; CDR3nt: TGCAGTGCTCCCCAAGCCGGGGGGGCAGATACGCAGTATTTT; CDR3aa: CSAPQAGGADTQYF
abundance: NA; v_gene: TRBV6-2/TRBV6-3; j_gene: TRBJ2-5; d_gene: TRBD2; CDR3nt: TGTGCCAGCAGTTACGGGACTAGCGGGAATGTAGAGACCCAGTACTTC; CDR3aa: CASSYGTSGNVETQYF
abundance: many; v_gene: TRBV10-1; j_gene: TRBJ2-1; d_gene: TRBD2; CDR3nt: TGCGCCAGCAGTGAGTTTCAGGGCGGGAGGGCCTTGAATGAGCAGTTCTTC; CDR3aa: CASSEFQGGRALNEQFF
abundance: few; v_gene: TRBV7-3; j_gene: TRBJ1-1; d_gene: NA; CDR3nt: TGTGCCAGCAGCCCGATCCGTTCGGGGACTGAAGCTTTCTTT; CDR3aa: CASSPIRSGTEAFF
abundance: NA; v_gene: TRBV6-1; j_gene: TRBJ1-1; d_gene: NA; CDR3nt: TGTGCCAGCGGGGGGGCCTGGAACACTGAAGCTTTCTTT; CDR3aa: CASGGAWNTEAFF
abundance: many; v_gene: TRBV2; j_gene: TRBJ2-1; d_gene: NA; CDR3nt: TGTGCCTCGATCGGGGCCAAAACCTACAATGAGCAGTTCTTC; CDR3aa: CASIGAKTYNEQFF
abundance: few; v_gene: TRBV18; j_gene: TRBJ2-2; d_gene: TRBD1; CDR3nt: TGTGCCAGCTCACTGCGTACACAGGGGGGCCAACTGTTTTTT; CDR3aa: CASSLRTQGGQLFF